Listed here are 14 T cell receptor beta chains from one sample, sequenced in a study of Ad26.COV2.S vaccination and SARS-CoV-2 variants. The treatment denotes: some 20 received Ad26.COV2.S at low or high dose, single or two shots; 5 received placebo; per-sample allocation not given. Samples were taken on day 63 after the first vaccine or placebo injection. The assay was immunoSEQ multiplex PCR, and TCRdb's table has in-frame clones only and misses some. The data contain about 430,000 clones, around nine tenths of them singletons. This material consisted of peripheral blood, taken in a trial of Ad26.COV2.S vaccine versus placebo. The receptors were gathered from a person aged 18-65 years who received the Ad26.COV2.S COVID-19 vaccine or a placebo.

J is TRBJ1-1 and V is TRBV7-2; D uncertain. V was cut by 1 base and J by 1 base, with 7 bases left in between. CDR1 and CDR2 from the germline V gene are SGHTA and FQGNSA. The CDR3 loop spans 14 amino acids. The DNA of the CDR3 is TGTGCCAGCAGCTTAGGAAACCGGAACACTGAAGCTTTCTTT. It specifies CASSLGNRNTEAFF.

This clone was detected only a few times. The chain joins TRBV6-2 or TRBV6-3 to TRBJ1-6; D not certain. The CDR3 has 15 amino acids. With 6 bases removed from V and 0 bases from J, the gap between germline ends came to 9 bases. Germline values: CDR1 MNHEY, CDR2 SVGEGT. DNA of the CDR3: TGTGCCAGCAGCCCAAGGAGCTCCTATAATTCACCCCTCCACTTT. Amino acid sequence: CASSPRSSYNSPLHF.

V usage is TRBV6-2 or TRBV6-3 and J usage is TRBJ1-2; D possibly corresponds to TRBD1 (6 bases). Per the germline V gene, CDR1 is MNHEY and CDR2 is SVGEGT. This CDR3 contains 17 residues. V was pared by 5 bases and J by 4 bases, with 23 bases between. Written as DNA, the CDR3 is TGTGCCAGCAGTCCGCCACGCAGGGGTTTGTCGGGCTATGGCTACACCTTC. Residues: CASSPPRRGLSGYGYTF.

The J gene is TRBJ2-3, the V gene TRBV5-1; no reliable D call. V lost 6 bases and J lost 1, with 6 bases in between. Germline V gene data show CDR1 as SGHRS and CDR2 as YFSETQ. This CDR3 has 12 amino acids. The CDR3 nucleotides read TGCGCCAGCAAGAGTGGCACAGATACGCAGTATTTT. This codes for CASKSGTDTQYF.

V is TRBV5-1 and J is TRBJ2-6; tentative D call: TRBD2 (6 bases). The germline V gene encodes CDR1 SGHRS and CDR2 YFSETQ. Between the trimmed V and J ends, which lost 1 base and 2 bases, there was a span of 7 bases. This CDR3 is built from 15 residues. Here the CDR3 DNA reads TGCGCCAGCAGCTTGTCGGGGGCTGGGGCCAACGTCCTGACTTTC. This sequence encodes CASSLSGAGANVLTF.

The chain is built from TRBV29-1 and TRBJ2-5; either TRBD1 or TRBD2 may supply D (6 bases each). Between the trimmed V and J ends, which lost 4 bases and 2 bases, there was a span of 11 bases. Germline lookup yields CDR1 SQVTM and CDR2 ANQGSEA. CDR3 length: 13 residues. CDR3 region: CSVGRDKQETQYF. In DNA form, the CDR3 reads TGCAGCGTTGGGCGGGACAAACAAGAGACCCAGTACTTC.

The chain uses TRBV2 and TRBJ2-7, with D perhaps TRBD1 (5 bases). The CDR3 is 12 amino acids. V was pared by 6 bases and J by 3 bases, with 9 bases between. Germline V gene data show CDR1 as SNHLY and CDR2 as FYNNEI. Here the CDR3 DNA reads TGTGCCAGCAGCGCCGACAGCTACGAGCAGTACTTC. Its protein product is CASSADSYEQYF.

The chain joins TRBV12-3 or TRBV12-4 to TRBJ2-1; D is unresolved. The CDR3 totals 12 residues. V was pared by 5 bases and J by 10 bases, with 12 bases between. In DNA, the CDR3 is TGTGCCAGCAGTACCACCGGGCCGGAGCAGTTCTTC. It yields the protein CASSTTGPEQFF.

The chain recombines TRBV19 with TRBJ2-7, with a tentative D call TRBD2 (6 bases). Looked up from germline, CDR1 is LNHDA and CDR2 is SQIVND (reference sequence). V was shortened by 1 base and J by 5 bases, with 12 bases between the two germline ends. The CDR3 runs 14 residues. The CDR3 DNA sequence: TGTGCCAGTAGTATAGCGGGAGCGACTGACGAGCAGTACTTC. It is translated as CASSIAGATDEQYF.

This clone has a single count. The rearrangement links TRBV28 to TRBJ2-3; 10 bases fit TRBD2. The V and J ends lost 8 bases and 4 bases, in that order; junction bases with no gene match: 6. There are 14 residues in the CDR3. The germline gives CDR1 MDHEN, CDR2 SYDVKM. The CDR3 protein is CASHASGRPDTQYF. The CDR3 DNA reads TGTGCCAGCCATGCTAGCGGGAGACCAGATACGCAGTATTTT.

DNA of the CDR3: TGTGCCTGGGCCGGAGTTAACGAGCAGTACTTC. Amino acid sequence: CAWAGVNEQYF. V gene TRBV30 combines with J gene TRBJ2-7; D gene uncertain. Germline CDR1 reads GTSNPN; CDR2 reads SVGIG (reference sequence). V gave up 5 bases and J gave up 5 bases, with 10 bases separating them. CDR3 length: 11 amino acids.

V usage is TRBV29-1 and J usage is TRBJ1-2; D may be TRBD1 (5 bases). Per the germline V gene, CDR1 is SQVTM and CDR2 is ANQGSEA. With 4 bases removed from V and 8 bases from J, the gap between germline ends came to 11 bases. The CDR3 length is 11 residues. CDR3 region: CSVVGAVGYTF. Here the CDR3 DNA reads TGCAGCGTTGTAGGGGCGGTGGGCTACACCTTC.

The table lists this clone with a count of one. This rearrangement joins TRBV13 to TRBJ2-7; D remains ambiguous. V gave up 4 bases and J gave up 0 bases, with 10 bases separating them. In germline, CDR1 is PRHDT, CDR2 FYEKMQ (reference sequence). The CDR3 loop spans 14 amino acids. The CDR3 DNA sequence: TGTGCCAGCAGCTCCGGCGTGGGCTCCTACGAGCAGTACTTC. As protein: CASSSGVGSYEQYF.

V gene TRBV7-9 combines with J gene TRBJ1-1, with D unclear. CDR1 and CDR2 from the germline V gene are SEHNR and FQNEAQ (reference sequence). The CDR3 extends over 12 amino acids. V gave up 6 bases and J gave up 1 base, with 6 bases separating them. This CDR3 reads CASRLQNTEAFF. The CDR3 DNA is TGTGCCAGCAGACTACAGAACACTGAAGCTTTCTTT.